These T cell receptor beta chains were read from a single sample in a study of T-cell reconstitution after alpha-beta-depleted transplantation in children. TCRdb processed the PCR reads anew with MiXCR; each CDR3 protein has one entry. The table includes about 980,000 distinct CDR3 sequences, around 30% detected once. The starting material was PBMCs, mostly from graft donor cells, obtained 360 days after TCRalphabeta/CD19-depleted stem cell transplant. Receptors were obtained from a boy under three years old who had a stem cell transplant for SCID, so the T cells may come from the graft donor. CDR3s include the opening cysteine and the closing phenylalanine or tryptophan. The D gene is left open where the match is weak. The size entry is marked missing in some rows and otherwise reads once, few, many or a size class.

>TRBJ2-7|TRBV3-1|-|many
CASLNPARDEQYF
TGTGCCAGCCTTAATCCGGCTAGGGACGAGCAGTACTTC
>TRBJ1-5|TRBV28|-|-
CASSAGTVSVQPQHF
TGTGCCAGCAGTGCTGGGACCGTCAGTGTTCAGCCCCAGCATTTT
>TRBJ1-3|TRBV28|-|few
CASRPGRSSGNTIYF
TGTGCCAGCAGACCAGGACGGTCCTCTGGAAACACCATATATTTT
>TRBJ1-6|TRBV9|-|-
CASSVEGHSPLHF
TGTGCCAGCAGCGTAGAGGGGCATTCACCCCTCCACTTT
>TRBJ2-7|TRBV4-1|-|-
CASSQVAGPGATYEQYF
TGCGCCAGCAGCCAAGTTGCGGGGCCAGGCGCTACCTACGAGCAGTACTTC
>TRBJ1-3|TRBV4-1|-|few
CASSQDPRDLKRSGNTIYF
TGCGCCAGCAGCCAAGATCCCAGGGATCTGAAACGCTCTGGAAACACCATATATTTT
>TRBJ1-1|TRBV12-3/TRBV12-4|-|-
CASSPQGASTEAFF
TGTGCCAGCAGTCCCCAGGGCGCGTCCACTGAAGCTTTCTTT
>TRBJ2-7|TRBV18|-|few
CASSPRPASYEQYF
TGTGCCAGCTCACCACGCCCAGCCTCCTACGAGCAGTACTTC
>TRBJ2-2|TRBV12-3/TRBV12-4|-|-
CASSFLGGHGELFF
TGTGCCAGCAGTTTCTTAGGCGGGCACGGGGAGCTGTTTTTT
>TRBJ1-1|TRBV20-1|-|-
CSFSSRTEAFF
TGCAGTTTTTCGTCCCGAACTGAAGCTTTCTTT
>TRBJ1-5|TRBV28|-|many
CASSFKGNQRPQHF
TGTGCCAGCAGTTTCAAGGGTAATCAGCGGCCCCAGCATTTT
>TRBJ2-5|TRBV12-3/TRBV12-4|TRBD2|few
CASSSGGASGETQYF
TGTGCCAGCAGTAGCGGGGGGGCCTCGGGAGAGACCCAGTACTTC
>TRBJ2-2|TRBV2|-|-
CASSEMGQGIAGELFF
TGTGCCAGCAGTGAAATGGGGCAGGGAATCGCCGGGGAGCTGTTTTTT
>TRBJ1-1|TRBV5-1|-|-
CASSLERGTNTEAFF
TGCGCCAGCAGCTTGGAGAGGGGGACGAACACTGAAGCTTTCTTT
>TRBJ2-5|TRBV5-6|-|-
CASSSPGAQGTQYF
TGTGCCAGCAGCTCCCCCGGGGCCCAGGGGACCCAGTACTTC
>TRBJ2-4|TRBV12-3/TRBV12-4|TRBD2|-
CASRSLAGNIQYF
TGTGCCAGCAGATCCCTAGCGGGTAACATTCAGTACTTC
>TRBJ1-2|TRBV2|TRBD1|-
CASRRGTAITF
TGTGCCAGCAGAAGAGGGACAGCGATTACCTTC
>TRBJ2-4|TRBV2|-|-
CASSEVGAGNIQYF
TGTGCCAGCAGTGAAGTAGGGGCGGGAAACATTCAGTACTTC
>TRBJ2-5|TRBV24-1|-|-
CATSDSAERGTQYF
TGTGCCACCAGTGACTCGGCTGAACGAGGAACCCAGTACTTC
>TRBJ2-2|TRBV12-3/TRBV12-4|-|-
CASSPPAVNTGELFF
TGTGCCAGCAGTCCCCCGGCCGTGAACACCGGGGAGCTGTTTTTT